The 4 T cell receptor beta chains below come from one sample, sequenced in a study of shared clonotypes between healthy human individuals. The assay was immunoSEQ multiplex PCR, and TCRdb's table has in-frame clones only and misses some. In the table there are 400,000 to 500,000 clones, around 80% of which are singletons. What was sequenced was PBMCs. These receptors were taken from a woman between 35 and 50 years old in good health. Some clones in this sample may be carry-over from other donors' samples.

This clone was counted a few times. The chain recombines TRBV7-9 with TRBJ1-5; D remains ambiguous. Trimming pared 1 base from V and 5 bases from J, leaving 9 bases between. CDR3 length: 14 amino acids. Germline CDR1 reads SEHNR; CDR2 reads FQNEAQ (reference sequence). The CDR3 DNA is TGTGCCAGCAGCTTAGGGGGTGGAGATCAGCCCCAGCATTTT. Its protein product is CASSLGGGDQPQHF.

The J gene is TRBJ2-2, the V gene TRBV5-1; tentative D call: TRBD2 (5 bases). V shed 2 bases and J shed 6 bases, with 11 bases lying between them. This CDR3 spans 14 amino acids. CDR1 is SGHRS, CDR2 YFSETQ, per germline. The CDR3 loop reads CASSFDYPPGELFF. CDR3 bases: TGCGCCAGCAGCTTCGACTACCCACCCGGGGAGCTGTTTTTT.

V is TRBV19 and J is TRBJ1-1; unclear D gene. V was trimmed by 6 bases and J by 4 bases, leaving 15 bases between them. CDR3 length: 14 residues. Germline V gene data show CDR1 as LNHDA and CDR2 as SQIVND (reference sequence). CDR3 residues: CASRRKALGTEAFF. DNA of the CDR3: TGTGCCAGTAGAAGAAAAGCGTTGGGCACTGAAGCTTTCTTT. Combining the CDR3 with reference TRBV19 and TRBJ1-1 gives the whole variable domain DGGITQSPKYLFRKEGQNVTLSCEQNLNHDAMYWYRQDPGQGLRLIYYSQIVNDFQKGDIAEGYSVSREKKESFPLTVTSAQKNPTAFYLCASRRKALGTEAFFGQGTRLTVV.

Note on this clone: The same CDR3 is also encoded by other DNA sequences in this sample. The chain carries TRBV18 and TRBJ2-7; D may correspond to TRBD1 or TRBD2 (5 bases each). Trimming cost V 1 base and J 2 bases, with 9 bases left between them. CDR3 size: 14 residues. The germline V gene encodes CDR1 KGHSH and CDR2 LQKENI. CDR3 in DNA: TGTGCCAGCTCACCACGGCAGGGAGCCTACGAGCAGTACTTC. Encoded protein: CASSPRQGAYEQYF.